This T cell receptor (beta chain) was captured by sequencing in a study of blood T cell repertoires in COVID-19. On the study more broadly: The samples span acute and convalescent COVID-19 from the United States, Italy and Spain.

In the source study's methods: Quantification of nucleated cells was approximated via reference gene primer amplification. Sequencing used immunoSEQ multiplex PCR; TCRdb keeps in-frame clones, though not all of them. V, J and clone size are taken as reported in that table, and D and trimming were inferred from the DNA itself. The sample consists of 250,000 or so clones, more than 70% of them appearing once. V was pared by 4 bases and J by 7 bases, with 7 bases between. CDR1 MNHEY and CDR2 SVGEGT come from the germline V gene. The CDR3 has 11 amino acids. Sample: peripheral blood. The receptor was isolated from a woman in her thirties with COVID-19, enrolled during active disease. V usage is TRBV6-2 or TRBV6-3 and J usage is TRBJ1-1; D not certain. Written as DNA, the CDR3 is TGTGCCAGCAGTTTTGCGGTTGAAGCTTTCTTT. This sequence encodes CASSFAVEAFF.